A selection of T cell receptor beta chains follows, all from one sample in a study of T cell repertoires in cytomegalovirus infection. No antigen has been identified for these receptors. TCRdb re-called the reads with MiXCR, one entry per CDR3 protein. The data contain some 800,000 distinct CDR3 sequences, less than 35% of them singletons. Sequenced material: cultured CD8+ T cells from PBMCs, taken from culture after CMV antigen stimulation. Every receptor here comes from a human donor in good health (CMV status not recorded). Some clones in this sample may be carry-over from other donors' samples. CDR3s include the opening cysteine and the closing phenylalanine or tryptophan. Fields, in order: V gene, J gene, D gene, clone size, CDR3 DNA, CDR3 protein. D genes are given only for firm matches. Expanded clones are given a class, and other clones once, few, many or no size at all.

TRBV7-9,TRBJ1-4,NA,few,TGTGCCAGCTGTCGAGATGCAACTAATGAAAAACTGTTTTTT,CASCRDATNEKLFF
TRBV28,TRBJ1-5,NA,few,TGTGCCAGCAGTTTAGGGGGCATTGGTCAGCCCCAGCATTTT,CASSLGGIGQPQHF
TRBV6-6,TRBJ1-5,NA,NA,TGTGCCAGCAGTTCCGGGCCCCATAATCAGCCCCAGCATTTT,CASSSGPHNQPQHF
TRBV7-2,TRBJ2-1,TRBD2,NA,TGTGCCAGCAGAGGGACTAGCGGGGGCTCCTACAATGAGCAGTTCTTC,CASRGTSGGSYNEQFF
TRBV9,TRBJ1-4,TRBD1,NA,TGTGCCAGCAGATCTGGGACAGGGGTGGATGAAAAACTGTTTTTT,CASRSGTGVDEKLFF
TRBV5-1,TRBJ1-2,TRBD1,few,TGCGCCAGCAGGGCCGGGACAGGCCCCTATGGCTACACCTTC,CASRAGTGPYGYTF
TRBV28,TRBJ2-1,TRBD2,few,TGTGCCAGCAGTCTCATAGCGGGGGTCTCCTACAATGAGCAGTTCTTC,CASSLIAGVSYNEQFF
TRBV10-3,TRBJ1-5,NA,NA,TGTGCCATCAGTGAAATCTTTGGTCAGCCCCAGCATTTT,CAISEIFGQPQHF
TRBV7-9,TRBJ2-1,TRBD1,NA,TGTGCCAGCAGCACACGGACAGGCGAAGGATTAAATGAGCAGTTCTTC,CASSTRTGEGLNEQFF
TRBV12-3/TRBV12-4,TRBJ1-4,NA,NA,TGTGCCAGCACTATCTGGGGTAGTGAAAAACTGTTTTTT,CASTIWGSEKLFF
TRBV7-8,TRBJ1-6,NA,many,TGTGCCAGCAGCTTAGGGGCCAATAATTCACCCCTCCACTTT,CASSLGANNSPLHF